This TCR beta chain originates from a study of blood T cell repertoires in COVID-19. Across the whole study: In each case, the material was cDNA or gDNA derived from T cells, B-cell-depleted T cells, or PBMCs.

Trimming left V 2 bases short and J 2 bases short, with 20 bases between. This CDR3 is 18 amino acids long. Looked up from germline, CDR1 is LGHDT and CDR2 is YNNKEL (reference sequence). Profiling relied on immunoSEQ multiplex PCR, and the TCRdb table lists in-frame clones only, not all of them. The sample gives about 280,000 clones, 88% of which show up once; almost 9.5% is in the top ten. This clonotype was sampled from a man aged 18 to 30 with active or convalescent COVID-19. The sample taken for sequencing was peripheral blood. The chain is built from TRBV3-1 (or the pseudogene TRBV3-2) and TRBJ2-3, with D possibly TRBD2 on 6 matching bases. As DNA, the CDR3 is TGTGCCAGCAGCCAACGAGCGGGCCGGCCTATCGCCACAGATACGCAGTATTTT. Translating gives CASSQRAGRPIATDTQYF.